This section outlines one TCR beta chain sequence together with its context. Patients in Seattle were enrolled during active infection, then followed longitudinally. These data originate in a study of blood T cell repertoires in COVID-19. Study details: Acute-phase and convalescent COVID-19 samples originated in the United States, Italy and Spain. Sample material is recorded as cDNA or gDNA derived from T cells, B-cell-depleted T cells, or PBMCs.

Sequencing used immunoSEQ multiplex PCR; TCRdb keeps in-frame clones, though not all of them. The sample contains 200,000 to 250,000 clones, approximately 90% of which appear only once. The V end was cut by 4 bases, the J end by 3 bases, with 15 bases between. CDR1 is LNHDA and CDR2 is SQIVND in the germline V gene (reference sequence). This CDR3 comprises 15 residues. Sequenced material: peripheral blood. The chain employs TRBV19 and TRBJ1-2; no definite D call. The receptor was derived from a man aged 25-45 years with COVID-19, enrolled during active disease. The CDR3 is CASSKHSRIDYGYTF. The CDR3 nucleotides read TGTGCCAGTAGTAAACACAGTAGGATCGACTATGGCTACACCTTC. The variable domain in full, completed from reference TRBV19 and TRBJ1-2, reads DGGITQSPKYLFRKEGQNVTLSCEQNLNHDAMYWYRQDPGQGLRLIYYSQIVNDFQKGDIAEGYSVSREKKESFPLTVTSAQKNPTAFYLCASSKHSRIDYGYTFGSGTRLTVV.